The sequence of this TCR beta chain was determined in a study of T cells after yellow fever vaccination. From the 5' RACE reads, TCRdb called clonotypes with MiXCR, one entry per CDR3 protein. Found here are 450,000 to 650,000 distinct CDR3 sequences, 21% of them singletons; the top ten hold about 17%. This clonotype was picked up a small number of times. The CDR3 has 14 residues. Looked up from germline, CDR1 is SGDLS and CDR2 is YYNGEE. V trimming: 4 bases; J trimming: 7 bases; junction bases outside the gene matches: 8. The sequenced sample was PBMCs, obtained roughly 20 days after the first yellow fever vaccination. The chain couples TRBV9 to TRBJ2-1; 7 bases map to TRBD2. The sequence came from a man younger than 30 who received the YFV17D yellow fever vaccine. CDR3 sequence reads: CASSFRLGGNEQFF. The DNA of the CDR3 is TGTGCCAGCAGCTTTCGACTCGGGGGGAATGAGCAGTTCTTC.